The 20 T cell receptor beta chains reported below all come from one sample, sequenced in a study of molecular identifiers for immune sequencing clone quantification. TCRdb fed the PCR reads into MiXCR, producing one record per CDR3 protein. Altogether hundreds of thousands of distinct CDR3 sequences are present, about 25% being singletons, with the ten largest covering 0.7% to 0.95%. What was sequenced was naive CD8+ T cells from blood, with Jurkat cell RNA spiked in. The sample's subset: FACS-sorted CD8+CD4-CCR7+CD45RA+ naive T cells. The receptors originated from a human donor in good health. Some libraries in this study had Jurkat cell RNA spiked in.

This clonotype has a handful of counts. The genes are TRBV4-1 and TRBJ2-1, with D perhaps TRBD2 (5 bases). The ends were cut back, 1 base at V and 2 bases at J, with 9 bases in the middle. Germline loops: CDR1 MGHRA, CDR2 YSYEKL. CDR3 length: 15 amino acids. The CDR3 DNA follows: TGCGCCAGCAGCCAAGTACGGGGTACCTACAATGAGCAGTTCTTC. Translated: CASSQVRGTYNEQFF.

In its sample, this clonotype was seen a few times. This chain joins TRBV20-1 and TRBJ2-5; the D gene is possibly TRBD2 (5 bases). V was clipped by 0 bases and J by 3 bases, with 20 bases between them. CDR1 DFQATT and CDR2 SNEGSKA come from the germline V gene (reference sequence). The CDR3 spans 17 residues. CDR3 DNA sequence: TGCAGTGCTAGAGATAGCAGCGGAGACCTCAATAAAGAGACCCAGTACTTC. This encodes CSARDSSGDLNKETQYF.

The table lists this clonotype with many counts. V usage is TRBV7-9 and J usage is TRBJ1-5; TRBD1 matches 7 bases. Germline assignment: CDR1 SEHNR and CDR2 FQNEAQ (reference sequence). The CDR3 is made up of 14 amino acids. Trimming cost V 6 bases and J 5 bases; bases outside gene matches: 7. As DNA, the CDR3 is TGTGCCAGCAGTCCGAGGGACAGATATCAGCCCCAGCATTTT. As protein: CASSPRDRYQPQHF.

This sequence joins TRBV7-9 and TRBJ2-1; no clear D gene. The germline V gene has CDR1 SEHNR and CDR2 FQNEAQ (reference sequence). There are 13 residues in the CDR3. V shed 5 bases and J shed 4 bases, with 9 bases lying between them. CDR3 in DNA: TGTGCCAGCAGCGCGGCCAGTTACAATGAGCAGTTCTTC. Translation: CASSAASYNEQFF.

This clonotype has ten or more counts. V and J are TRBV19 and TRBJ2-7; no firm D call. CDR3 length: 14 amino acids. Germline V gene lookup returns CDR1 LNHDA and CDR2 SQIVND (reference sequence). The V end lost 5 bases, the J end lost 3 bases, and 14 bases lay between the germline ends. The CDR3 DNA reads as TGTGCCAGTAGTCCGGGCCCAAGTATCTACGAGCAGTACTTC. It specifies CASSPGPSIYEQYF.

In its sample, this clonotype was seen many times. V usage is TRBV29-1 and J usage is TRBJ2-1; D is uncertain. CDR3 length: 13 amino acids. Germline CDR1 SQVTM, CDR2 ANQGSEA. The ends were cut back, 0 bases at V and 4 bases at J, with 7 bases in the middle. The DNA for the CDR3 is TGCAGCGTTGAAGAGACCGCATACAATGAGCAGTTCTTC. Translated: CSVEETAYNEQFF.

This clonotype was detected ten times or more. The V call is TRBV9, the J call TRBJ1-1; D is undetermined. V lost 0 bases, J lost 2 bases, and 17 bases lay in between. CDR1 is SGDLS, CDR2 YYNGEE, per germline. There are 17 residues in the CDR3. CDR3 residues: CASSVADLGSENTEAFF. CDR3 sequence (DNA): TGTGCCAGCAGCGTAGCCGATCTAGGGTCAGAAAACACTGAAGCTTTCTTT.

This clonotype was recorded many times. V is TRBV14 and J is TRBJ2-5; unclear D gene. The CDR3 is 15 amino acids. Deletions cut 0 bases from V and 3 bases from J, with 11 bases between. Germline V gives CDR1 SGHDN, CDR2 FVKESK. The CDR3 DNA is TGTGCCAGCAGCCAAGAAAGGCGACTCAAAGAGACCCAGTACTTC. This gives the protein CASSQERRLKETQYF.

V is TRBV19 and J is TRBJ2-1; D may be TRBD1 (5 bases). This CDR3 region has 17 residues. V was shortened by 0 bases and J by 8 bases, with 20 bases between the two germline ends. Germline-derived CDR1 and CDR2 are LNHDA and SQIVND (reference sequence). The CDR3 DNA reads TGTGCCAGTAGTATAGATCTAGAGCCCTCGTGGGGCGATGAGCAGTTCTTC. Its translation: CASSIDLEPSWGDEQFF.

This clonotype was detected many times. This sequence joins TRBV6-6 and TRBJ2-7; the D is unclear. The CDR3 is 14 amino acids. Germline V gene lookup returns CDR1 MNHNY and CDR2 SVGAGI (reference sequence). V lost 3 bases, J lost 0 bases, and 9 bases lay in between. CDR3 region: CASSYSPHSYEQYF. For the CDR3, the DNA is TGTGCCAGCAGTTATTCCCCACACTCCTACGAGCAGTACTTC.

About this clonotype itself: The germline gene is not matched at one end of the junction; a read error may be the cause. The chain recombines TRBV5-8 with TRBJ2-7; 7 nucleotides align to TRBD2. The CDR3 loop spans 13 amino acids. Germline CDR1 and CDR2: SGHTS and YDEGEE. CDR3 sequence: CASSLEGDYGQYF. The CDR3 bases are TGTGCCAGCAGCTTGGAAGGGGACTACGGGCAGTACTTC.

This clonotype was recorded at least ten times. The rearrangement uses TRBV6-2 or TRBV6-3 and TRBJ1-5, with 8 nucleotides matching TRBD1. The CDR3 is made up of 15 amino acids. Trimming took 1 base from V and 5 from J; bases not matched to a gene: 4. Germline values: CDR1 MNHEY, CDR2 SVGEGT. CDR3 sequence (DNA): TGTGCCAGCAGTTACTTTGGACAGGGCGATCAGCCCCAGCATTTT. Amino acids: CASSYFGQGDQPQHF.

A remark on this clonotype: Just one base apart from a much larger clone, this may be a read error. The rearrangement links TRBV4-1 to TRBJ1-5; D unresolved. The germline CDR1 and CDR2 sequences are MGHRA and YSYEKL. This CDR3 region has 14 residues. CDR3 DNA: TGCGCCAGCGGCCAAGCCCTCGGGGATCAGCCCCAGCATTTT. This sequence encodes CASGQALGDQPQHF.

In regard to this clonotype: One end of the junction varies from germline; a read error may be responsible. This chain uses TRBV4-1 with TRBJ2-7; 11 bases are a match to TRBD2. There are 14 residues in the CDR3. Germline V gene sequence: CDR1 MGHRA, CDR2 YSYEKL. This CDR3 is CASSQGLAEYGQYF. CDR3 nucleotides: TGCGCCAGCAGCCAGGGACTAGCGGAGTACGGGCAGTACTTC.

Notes on this clonotype: A read error may account for a junction end that differs from germline. The J gene is TRBJ2-7, the V gene TRBV20-1; TRBD1 agrees at 7 bases. Germline V gives CDR1 DFQATT, CDR2 SNEGSKA (reference sequence). The CDR3 runs 12 residues. CDR3 sequence (DNA): TGCAGTGCTAGAGATCAAGGGACAGCTCCCGGCTTC. Its protein is CSARDQGTAPGF.

Concerning this clonotype: A much larger clone is a single base away; this may be a read error. The V and J genes are TRBV28 and TRBJ2-7; TRBD2 is a possible D gene (6 bases). This CDR3 comprises 15 residues. The germline V gene has CDR1 MDHEN and CDR2 SYDVKM. CDR3 region: CASSFSRRGTYERYF. The CDR3, as DNA: TGTGCCAGCAGTTTTAGCCGTCGGGGGACCTACGAGCGGTACTTC.

Regarding this clonotype: A much larger clone differs by one base, so this may be a read error. The chain has TRBV11-2 and TRBJ2-5; D is unresolved. This CDR3 comprises 15 residues. Germline values: CDR1 SGHAT, CDR2 FQNNGV. CDR3 sequence reads: CASNLEDLPEETQYF. CDR3 DNA: TGTGCCAGCAACTTAGAGGACCTGCCAGAAGAGACCCAGTACTTC. The variable domain in full, completed from reference TRBV11-2 and TRBJ2-5, reads EAGVAQSPRYKIIEKRQSVAFWCNPISGHATLYWYQQILGQGPKLLIQFQNNGVVDDSQLPKDRFSAERLKGVDSTLKIQPAKLEDSAVYLCASNLEDLPEETQYFGPGTRLLVL.

A few counts support this clonotype. An end of the junction does not agree with germline; a read error may underlie this. This chain links TRBV6-6 with TRBJ1-5; no definite D call. Germline V lookup: CDR1 MNHNY, CDR2 SVGAGI (reference sequence). This CDR3 has 15 amino acids. The CDR3 coding sequence is TGTGCCAGCAGTTACCCCGACTCACCCTATCAGCCCCAGCGTTTT. Its translation is CASSYPDSPYQPQRF.

This clonotype has only a few counts. One junction end does not reproduce the germline sequence, and a read error may be involved. This chain uses TRBV5-1 with TRBJ2-2; D unresolved. Germline lookup yields CDR1 SGHRS and CDR2 YFSETQ. CDR3 length: 13 residues. The CDR3 DNA reads TGTGCCAGCAGCTTTTCTGACACCGGGGAGCTGTTTTTT. This codes for CASSFSDTGELFF.

As for this clonotype: A much more abundant neighbour one base away suggests this may be a read error. This sequence joins TRBV6-6 and TRBJ1-1, with D possibly being TRBD1 (6 bases). In germline, CDR1 is MNHNY, CDR2 SVGAGI (reference sequence). CDR3 length equals 16 residues. DNA of the CDR3: TGTGTCAGCAGCCCGGTTGGGGGGGGCTGGTTGGCTGAAGCTTTCTTT. Amino acid sequence: CVSSPVGGGWLAEAFF.